This T cell receptor beta chain was found in a study of cytomegalovirus exposure and HLA in healthy donors. General observations from the study: A later analysis showed TCR association rates differing by HLA locus, peaking at DRB1 and lowest at HLA-C. TCR beta V- and J-gene trimming was later associated with a missense DCLRE1C variant. In a later analysis, a genetic analysis reported fewer productive-TCR N-insertions in an Asian-associated ancestry cluster than the cohort average.

PCR employed 60 Vbeta and 13 Jbeta primers. Method: immunoSEQ multiplex PCR; TCRdb's copy keeps in-frame clones and lacks some. The table has under 200,000 clones, 60% to 80% seen once. This clone was seen a single time. Its antigen remains unidentified. V shed 3 bases and J shed 0 bases, with 3 bases lying between them. The germline V gene encodes CDR1 SGHNT and CDR2 YENEEA. This CDR3 contains 13 residues. The chain is built from TRBV11-3 and TRBJ1-3; unclear D gene. This clonotype was sampled from a man aged 50-59 years in good health and CMV-seropositive. The sequenced material came from PBMCs. The chain's CDR3 is CASSFLSGNTIYF. The CDR3 DNA sequence: TGTGCCAGCAGCTTTCTCTCTGGAAACACCATATATTTT.